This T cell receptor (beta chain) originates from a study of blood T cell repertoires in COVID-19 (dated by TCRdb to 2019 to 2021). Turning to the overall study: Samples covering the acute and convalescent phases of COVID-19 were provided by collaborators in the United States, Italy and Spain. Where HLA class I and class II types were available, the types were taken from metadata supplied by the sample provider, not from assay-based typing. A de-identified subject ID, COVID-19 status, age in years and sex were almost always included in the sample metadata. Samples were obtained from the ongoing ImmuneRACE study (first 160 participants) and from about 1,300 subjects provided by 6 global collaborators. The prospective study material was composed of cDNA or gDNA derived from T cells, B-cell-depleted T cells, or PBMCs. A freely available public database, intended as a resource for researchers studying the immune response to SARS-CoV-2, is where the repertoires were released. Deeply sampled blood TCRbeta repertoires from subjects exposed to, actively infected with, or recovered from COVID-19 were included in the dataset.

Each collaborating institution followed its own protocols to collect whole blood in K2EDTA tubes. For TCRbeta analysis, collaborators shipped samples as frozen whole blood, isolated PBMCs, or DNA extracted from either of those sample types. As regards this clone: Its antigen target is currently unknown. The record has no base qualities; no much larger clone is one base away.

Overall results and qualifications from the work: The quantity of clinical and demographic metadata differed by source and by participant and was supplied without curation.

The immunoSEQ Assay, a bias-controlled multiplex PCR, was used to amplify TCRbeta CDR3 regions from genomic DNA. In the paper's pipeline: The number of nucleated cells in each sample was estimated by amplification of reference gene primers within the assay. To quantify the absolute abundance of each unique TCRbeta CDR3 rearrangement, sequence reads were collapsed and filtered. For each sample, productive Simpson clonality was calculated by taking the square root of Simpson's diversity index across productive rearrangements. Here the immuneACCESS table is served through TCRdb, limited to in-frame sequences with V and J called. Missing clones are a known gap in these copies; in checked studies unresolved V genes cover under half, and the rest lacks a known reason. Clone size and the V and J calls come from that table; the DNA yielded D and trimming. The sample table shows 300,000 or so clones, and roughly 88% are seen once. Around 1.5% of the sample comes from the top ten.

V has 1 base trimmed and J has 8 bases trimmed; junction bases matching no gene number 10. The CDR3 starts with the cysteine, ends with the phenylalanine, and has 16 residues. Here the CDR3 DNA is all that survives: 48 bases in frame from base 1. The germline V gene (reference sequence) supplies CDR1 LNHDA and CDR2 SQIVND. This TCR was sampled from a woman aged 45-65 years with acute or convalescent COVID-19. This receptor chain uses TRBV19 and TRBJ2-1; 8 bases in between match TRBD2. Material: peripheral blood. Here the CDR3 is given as CASSIGTGGAVDEQFF. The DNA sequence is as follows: TGTGCCAGTAGTATAGGTACCGGGGGGGCGGTGGATGAGCAGTTCTTC.